Below, 18 T cell receptor beta chains from the same sample are listed, as sequenced in a study of cytomegalovirus exposure and HLA in healthy donors. Vbeta (60) and Jbeta (13) primers were used in the PCR. The repertoire was sequenced with immunoSEQ multiplex PCR; TCRdb's copy has only in-frame clones and lacks some. The table lists around 100,000 clones, about 70% of them singletons. The sample was PBMCs. The origin of the receptors is a man aged 25-40 years in good health and CMV-seropositive.

V and J are TRBV6-6 and TRBJ2-5, with 8 bases aligning to TRBD2. Germline CDR1 and CDR2: MNHNY and SVGAGI (reference sequence). Unmatched junction bases numbered 2, after V lost 4 bases and J lost 1 base. CDR3 length equals 14 residues. The CDR3, as DNA: TGTGCCAGCAGTTTGGGACTAGTCCAAGAGACCCAGTACTTC. It is translated as CASSLGLVQETQYF.

The chain uses TRBV11-2 and TRBJ2-2; D may be TRBD2 (5 bases). V gave up 5 bases and J gave up 5 bases, with 6 bases separating them. The CDR3 extends over 12 amino acids. Germline V CDR1 and CDR2: SGHAT, FQNNGV. The DNA of the CDR3 is TGTGCCAGCAGCCGAGGGACCGGGGAGCTGTTTTTT. It yields the protein CASSRGTGELFF.

This clone was found once. The rearrangement links TRBV9 to TRBJ1-5; D not certain. V was trimmed by 0 bases and J by 6 bases, leaving 7 bases between them. CDR3 size: 13 residues. CDR1 is SGDLS, CDR2 YYNGEE, per germline. The CDR3 region is CASSVGAGQPQHF. For the CDR3, the DNA is TGTGCCAGCAGCGTAGGAGCGGGTCAGCCCCAGCATTTT.

This clone turned up a few times. The J gene is TRBJ2-1, the V gene TRBV6-5, with 7 bases lining up with TRBD2. CDR1 and CDR2 (germline): MNHEY, SVGAGI. This CDR3 spans 11 amino acids. V lost 8 bases and J lost 7; bases outside the gene matches: 2. The CDR3 is CASDGGNEQFF. The DNA of the CDR3 is TGTGCCAGCGACGGGGGGAATGAGCAGTTCTTC.

This sequence joins TRBV19 and TRBJ1-1; tentative D call: TRBD1 (6 bases). Germline lookup yields CDR1 LNHDA and CDR2 SQIVND (reference sequence). Trimming left V 7 bases short and J 5 bases short, with 20 bases between. The CDR3 spans 15 residues. CDR3 coding DNA: TGTGCCAGTAACTCAGACCAGGGGCGATGGACTGAAGCTTTCTTT. It yields the protein CASNSDQGRWTEAFF.

This clone has just a few counts. The chain links TRBV19 to TRBJ1-2, with 8 bases matching TRBD1. The CDR3 length is 14 residues. J was trimmed by 1 base and V by 5 bases; bases with no gene match: 3. Germline V gene lookup returns CDR1 LNHDA and CDR2 SQIVND (reference sequence). The CDR3 coding sequence is TGTGCCAGTAGTCGGACAGGGAGTAACTATGGCTACACCTTC. As protein: CASSRTGSNYGYTF. Complete variable domain (other parts from reference TRBV19 and TRBJ1-2): DGGITQSPKYLFRKEGQNVTLSCEQNLNHDAMYWYRQDPGQGLRLIYYSQIVNDFQKGDIAEGYSVSREKKESFPLTVTSAQKNPTAFYLCASSRTGSNYGYTFGSGTRLTVV.

V gene TRBV27 combines with J gene TRBJ1-5; a weak D match, TRBD1 (5 bases). Trimming left V 2 bases short and J 3 bases short, with 11 bases between. The CDR3 sequence is 15 residues long. The germline CDR1 and CDR2 sequences are MNHEY and SMNVEV (reference sequence). The CDR3 DNA follows: TGTGCCAGCAGTTTAATAGGGGTGCCCAATCAGCCCCAGCATTTT. Translation gives CASSLIGVPNQPQHF.

This clone was observed a handful of times. The chain is built from TRBV11-2 and TRBJ1-1; no definite D call. Trimming removed 0 bases at V and 1 base at J, with 24 bases between. The CDR3 is 20 amino acids. Germline loops: CDR1 SGHAT, CDR2 FQNNGV. The CDR3 here is CASSLDPGFSRIVKNTEAFF. In nucleotides, the CDR3 is TGTGCCAGCAGCTTAGACCCCGGATTCAGCAGGATAGTTAAGAACACTGAAGCTTTCTTT.

The J gene is TRBJ1-6, the V gene TRBV5-1; TRBD1 is a possible D gene (6 bases). The length of the CDR3 is 15 residues. Germline V gene sequence: CDR1 SGHRS, CDR2 YFSETQ. The ends were cut back, 3 bases at V and 6 bases at J, with 13 bases in the middle. In nucleotides, the CDR3 is TGCGCCAGCAGCTCGGTACAGGGTCCTAATTCACCCCTCCACTTT. This encodes CASSSVQGPNSPLHF.

The chain has TRBV18 and TRBJ1-3, with TRBD1 matching over 7 bases. V lost 4 bases and J lost 4; bases outside the gene matches: 10. Germline CDR1 and CDR2: KGHSH and LQKENI. This CDR3 is 16 amino acids long. In nucleotides, the CDR3 is TGTGCCAGCTCACTCGGGACAGCTCAACCAGGAAACACCATATATTTT. This codes for CASSLGTAQPGNTIYF.

The chain is built from TRBV28 and TRBJ1-5; D possibly corresponds to TRBD1 (5 bases). Germline CDR1 is MDHEN and CDR2 is SYDVKM. The V end lost 5 bases, the J end lost 3 bases, and 20 bases lay between the germline ends. The CDR3 runs 17 residues. The CDR3 loop reads CASSSGAGGVINQPQHF. CDR3 DNA sequence: TGTGCCAGCAGTAGTGGGGCAGGTGGGGTTATCAATCAGCCCCAGCATTTT.

This clone turned up a few times. V gene TRBV5-1 combines with J gene TRBJ1-2; D possibly corresponds to TRBD1 (5 bases). V dropped 4 bases and J dropped 0 bases, with 13 bases sitting between them. The germline V gene encodes CDR1 SGHRS and CDR2 YFSETQ. The CDR3 contains 15 residues. The chain's CDR3 is CASSLGGATNYGYTF. The CDR3 DNA reads TGCGCCAGCAGCCTTGGCGGGGCTACTAACTATGGCTACACCTTC.

The CDR3: CASREQGQAFF. The DNA for the CDR3 is TGTGCCAGCAGGGAACAGGGGCAGGCTTTCTTT. V is TRBV5-6 and J is TRBJ1-1; 7 positions match TRBD1. Germline assignment: CDR1 SGHDT and CDR2 YYEEEE. J was trimmed by 11 bases and V by 5 bases; bases with no gene match: 6. The CDR3 sequence is 11 residues long.

This chain connects TRBV29-1 to TRBJ2-1, with TRBD1 identical over 7 bases. The CDR3 has 14 amino acids. Germline-derived CDR1 and CDR2 are SQVTM and ANQGSEA. V was clipped by 6 bases and J by 3 bases; unmatched bases: 8. CDR3 coding DNA: TGCAGCGTCTCGGGACAGTCTTTCTACAATGAGCAGTTCTTC. Translation gives CSVSGQSFYNEQFF.

The V call is TRBV6-5, the J call TRBJ1-6, with 7 nucleotides matching TRBD1. J gave up 9 bases and V 6 bases, and 11 bases lay outside the gene matches. CDR1 MNHEY and CDR2 SVGAGI come from the germline V gene. CDR3 length: 15 amino acids. CDR3 nucleotide sequence: TGTGCCAGCAGCCAAAAGACAGGGTTGGGTTCACCCCTCCACTTT. This sequence encodes CASSQKTGLGSPLHF.

The chain couples TRBV27 to TRBJ1-2; possibly TRBD1 for D (6 bases). This CDR3 has 15 amino acids. The V gene lost 5 bases and the J gene lost 5 bases, with 18 bases spanning the gap. CDR1 and CDR2 (germline): MNHEY, SMNVEV (reference sequence). Here the CDR3 reads CASSRTQGLGYGYTF. As DNA, the CDR3 is TGTGCCAGCAGTCGAACACAGGGTTTGGGGTATGGCTACACCTTC.

The chain joins TRBV29-1 to TRBJ2-5; D is ambiguous. Between the trimmed V and J ends, which lost 6 bases and 2 bases, there was a span of 10 bases. The CDR3 is made up of 12 amino acids. The V gene's germline CDR1 is SQVTM and CDR2 ANQGSEA. The chain's CDR3 is CSVKSIQETQYF. CDR3 DNA: TGCAGCGTAAAGAGCATTCAAGAGACCCAGTACTTC.

This clone came up a few times. This chain joins TRBV5-1 and TRBJ2-5; TRBD1 is a possible D gene (5 bases). The germline gives CDR1 SGHRS, CDR2 YFSETQ. With 4 bases removed from V and 5 bases from J, the gap between germline ends came to 18 bases. The CDR3 is made up of 15 amino acids. Here the CDR3 reads CASSRLGPTEETQYF. The CDR3 bases are TGCGCCAGCAGCCGCTTGGGTCCGACAGAGGAGACCCAGTACTTC.